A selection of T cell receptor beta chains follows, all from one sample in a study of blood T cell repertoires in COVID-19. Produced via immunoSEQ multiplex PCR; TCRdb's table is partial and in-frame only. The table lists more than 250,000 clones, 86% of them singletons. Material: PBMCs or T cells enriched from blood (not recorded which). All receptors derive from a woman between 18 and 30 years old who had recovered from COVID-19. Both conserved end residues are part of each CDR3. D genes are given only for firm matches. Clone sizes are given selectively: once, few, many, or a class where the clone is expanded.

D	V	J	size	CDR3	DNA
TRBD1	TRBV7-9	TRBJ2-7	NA	CASSSARTGGMSYEQYF	TGTGCCAGCAGCTCTGCTCGGACAGGGGGTATGTCCTACGAGCAGTACTTC
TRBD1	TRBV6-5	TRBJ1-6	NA	CASRGTGGNSPLHF	TGTGCCAGCAGGGGGACAGGAGGTAATTCACCCCTCCACTTT
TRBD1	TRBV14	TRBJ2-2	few	CASSHLDRNLGELFF	TGTGCCAGCAGCCACCTGGACAGGAACCTCGGGGAGCTGTTTTTT
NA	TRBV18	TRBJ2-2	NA	CASSPTSVDTGELFF	TGTGCCAGCTCACCAACCAGCGTAGACACCGGGGAGCTGTTTTTT
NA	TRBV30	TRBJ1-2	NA	CACRSTGYGYTF	TGTGCCTGTAGGAGCACAGGCTATGGCTACACCTTC
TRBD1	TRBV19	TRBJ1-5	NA	CASSAGTGGWDSNQPQHF	TGTGCCAGTAGTGCTGGGACAGGGGGCTGGGATAGCAATCAGCCCCAGCATTTT
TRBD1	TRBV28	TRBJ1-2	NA	CASRSGGEEYGYTF	TGTGCCAGCAGATCAGGGGGCGAAGAATATGGCTACACCTTC
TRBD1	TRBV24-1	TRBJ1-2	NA	CAAGTALGGYTF	TGTGCCGCCGGGACAGCGCTTGGTGGCTACACCTTC
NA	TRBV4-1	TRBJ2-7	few	CASSQDPLQGSDEQYF	TGCGCCAGCAGCCAAGACCCCTTGCAGGGAAGTGACGAGCAGTACTTC
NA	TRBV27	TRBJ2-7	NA	CASNPWGSRRDEQYF	TGTGCCAGCAACCCTTGGGGGTCCCGGAGGGACGAGCAGTACTTC
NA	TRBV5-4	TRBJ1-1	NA	CASSSRSTNTEAFF	TGTGCCAGCAGCTCGAGATCTACGAACACTGAAGCTTTCTTT
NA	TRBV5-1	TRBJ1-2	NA	CASSLGDWGTSYGYTF	TGCGCCAGCAGCTTGGGGGATTGGGGGACTTCCTATGGCTACACCTTC
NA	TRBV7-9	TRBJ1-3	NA	CASSLRSGDSGNTIYF	TGTGCCAGCAGCTTAAGGTCAGGTGACTCTGGAAACACCATATATTTT
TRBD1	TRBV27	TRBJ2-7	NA	CASSRQGVPYEQYF	TGTGCCAGCAGTAGACAGGGGGTCCCCTACGAGCAGTACTTC
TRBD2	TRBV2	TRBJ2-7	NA	CASSAQRGYEQYF	TGTGCCAGCAGTGCCCAGCGGGGGTATGAGCAGTACTTC
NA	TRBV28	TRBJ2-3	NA	CASSLSRVDRSTDTQYF	TGTGCCAGCAGTTTAAGCCGGGTCGACAGGTCCACAGATACGCAGTATTTT
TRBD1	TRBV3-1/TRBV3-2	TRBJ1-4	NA	CASSPRARTGGEKLFF	TGTGCCAGCAGCCCAAGAGCTCGGACAGGAGGAGAAAAACTGTTTTTT
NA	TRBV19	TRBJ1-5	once	CASSIRQNQPQHF	TGTGCCAGTAGTATACGACAGAATCAGCCCCAGCATTTT
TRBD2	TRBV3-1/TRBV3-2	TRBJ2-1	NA	CASSQLAGVDEQFF	TGTGCCAGCAGCCAACTAGCGGGAGTAGATGAGCAGTTCTTC
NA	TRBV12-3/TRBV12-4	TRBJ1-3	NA	CASSSGGNTIYF	TGTGCCAGCAGTAGTGGAGGGAACACCATATATTTT
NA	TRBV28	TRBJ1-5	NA	CASSPPRGEPQHF	TGTGCCAGCAGTCCTCCCCGGGGAGAGCCCCAGCATTTT
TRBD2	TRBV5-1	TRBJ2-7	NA	CASSYSPGGEQYF	TGCGCCAGCAGCTATTCGCCGGGAGGTGAGCAGTACTTC
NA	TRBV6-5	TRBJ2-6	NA	CASARLEEGANVLTF	TGTGCCAGCGCAAGACTGGAGGAAGGGGCCAACGTCCTGACTTTC
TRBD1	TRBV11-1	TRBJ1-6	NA	CASSSDRVNSPLHF	TGTGCCAGCAGCTCCGACAGGGTTAATTCACCCCTCCACTTT
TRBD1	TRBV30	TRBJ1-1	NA	CAWSLLWTGEAFF	TGTGCCTGGAGTTTGCTCTGGACAGGGGAAGCTTTCTTT
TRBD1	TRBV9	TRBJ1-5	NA	CASSVGDSRDQPQHF	TGTGCCAGCAGCGTAGGGGACAGCCGAGATCAGCCCCAGCATTTT
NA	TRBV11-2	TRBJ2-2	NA	CASSSAPTSGTGELFF	TGTGCCAGCAGCTCCGCCCCAACGTCGGGTACCGGGGAGCTGTTTTTT
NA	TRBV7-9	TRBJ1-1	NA	CASSFVAGLYTEAFF	TGTGCCAGCAGCTTTGTTGCGGGGTTGTACACTGAAGCTTTCTTT
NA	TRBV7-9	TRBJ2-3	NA	CASSLSYLSTDTQYF	TGTGCCAGCAGCCTATCCTACCTAAGCACAGATACGCAGTATTTT
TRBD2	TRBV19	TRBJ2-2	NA	CASSIRSGSAGELFF	TGTGCCAGTAGTATACGTAGCGGGAGTGCCGGGGAGCTGTTTTTT
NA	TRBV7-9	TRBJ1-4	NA	CASSLWAADEKLFF	TGTGCCAGCAGCTTATGGGCAGCCGATGAAAAACTGTTTTTT
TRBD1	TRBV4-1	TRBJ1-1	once	CASSHIGQGALAEAFF	TGCGCCAGCAGCCACATTGGGCAGGGGGCGCTGGCTGAAGCTTTCTTT
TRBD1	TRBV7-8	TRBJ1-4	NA	CASSEDRALGVNEKLFF	TGTGCCAGCAGCGAAGACAGGGCCCTAGGGGTTAATGAAAAACTGTTTTTT
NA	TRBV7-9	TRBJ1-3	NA	CASSLSAGNTIYF	TGTGCCAGCAGCTTATCGGCTGGAAACACCATATATTTT
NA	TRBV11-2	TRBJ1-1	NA	CASSPRGLGGKAFF	TGTGCCAGCAGCCCCAGGGGCCTAGGGGGAAAAGCTTTCTTT
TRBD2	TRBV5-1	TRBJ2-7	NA	CASSLEMSTSGRGYEQYF	TGCGCCAGCAGCTTGGAGATGTCGACTAGCGGGAGGGGGTACGAGCAGTACTTC
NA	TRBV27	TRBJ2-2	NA	CASRPTVSGVGELFF	TGTGCCAGCAGACCCACCGTCTCGGGTGTCGGGGAGCTGTTTTTT
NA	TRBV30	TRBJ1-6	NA	CAWGPGHGNSPLHF	TGTGCCTGGGGCCCGGGACACGGAAATTCACCCCTCCACTTT
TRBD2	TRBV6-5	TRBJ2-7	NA	CASTRLAGSSYEQYF	TGTGCCAGCACCCGACTAGCGGGGAGCTCCTACGAGCAGTACTTC
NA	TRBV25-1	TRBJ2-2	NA	CASSEGQGETGELFF	TGTGCCAGCAGTGAGGGCCAGGGCGAGACCGGGGAGCTGTTTTTT
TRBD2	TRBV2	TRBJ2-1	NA	CASSLAGSYNEQFF	TGTGCCAGCAGCCTAGCGGGAAGCTACAATGAGCAGTTCTTC
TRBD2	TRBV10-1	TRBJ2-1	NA	CASSPTSGAYNEQFF	TGCGCCAGCAGTCCGACTAGCGGGGCCTACAATGAGCAGTTCTTC
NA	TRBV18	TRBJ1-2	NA	CASSPLDSPANYGYTF	TGTGCCAGCTCACCCTTGGACAGTCCAGCTAACTATGGCTACACCTTC
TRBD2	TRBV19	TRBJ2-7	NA	CASRLHGGDGDYEQYF	TGTGCCAGTAGGCTCCATGGGGGGGATGGTGACTACGAGCAGTACTTC
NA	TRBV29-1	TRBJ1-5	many	CSVGEGDQPQHF	TGCAGCGTTGGGGAGGGGGATCAGCCCCAGCATTTT
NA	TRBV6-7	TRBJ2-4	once	CASSYSRQTEAKNIQYF	TGTGCCAGCAGTTACTCGCGACAGACCGAGGCCAAAAACATTCAGTACTTC